The source of this T cell receptor beta chain is a study of blood T cell repertoires in COVID-19. Sequenced by immunoSEQ multiplex PCR; TCRdb stores in-frame clones only, minus some. Of 150,000 to 200,000 clones in the sample, about four fifths were seen once. The V and J ends lost 2 bases and 1 base, in that order; junction bases with no gene match: 8. Germline CDR1 MNHEY, CDR2 SMNVEV (reference sequence). The CDR3 spans 17 residues. Before they entered the study, exposed participants had met a COVID-19 case within 2 weeks. The sequence was collected from a woman in her 30s who had been exposed to COVID-19. This chain uses TRBV27 with TRBJ1-1; 9 nucleotides line up with TRBD1. Sequencing was done on a sample of PBMCs or T cells enriched from blood (not recorded which). CDR3 DNA: TGTGCCAGCAGTTTAGGCGGGACAGGGAAGTGGAACACTGAAGCTTTCTTT. Translating it yields CASSLGGTGKWNTEAFF.